These 5 T cell receptor beta chains were all obtained from the same sample, sequenced in a study of cytomegalovirus exposure and HLA in healthy donors. The PCR made use of 60 Vbeta and 13 Jbeta primers. The data were produced by immunoSEQ multiplex PCR, yet TCRdb's version contains in-frame clones alone and is incomplete. The sample contains roughly 120,000 clones, around 77% of which appear only once. Sequencing used PBMCs. These TCRs come from a woman in her 30s in good health and CMV-seropositive.

The chain uses TRBV5-4 and TRBJ2-5; tentatively, D is TRBD2 (6 bases). The CDR3 length is 16 residues. V lost 1 base and J 4 bases, leaving 17 bases between the germline ends. Germline V gives CDR1 SGHNT, CDR2 YYREEE (reference sequence). The CDR3 region has the DNA TGTGCCAGCAGCTTGTATCTCGGGGGTGGAAGAGAGACCCAGTACTTC. This gives the protein CASSLYLGGGRETQYF.

J is TRBJ1-1 and V is TRBV7-9, with 11 bases lining up with TRBD1. In germline, CDR1 is SEHNR, CDR2 FQNEAQ (reference sequence). Trimming at V came to 9 bases and at J to 6 bases, leaving 3 bases not matched to a gene. This CDR3 region has 12 residues. The DNA of the CDR3 is TGTGCCAGTGGACAGGGGGCCCCTGAAGCTTTCTTT. It specifies CASGQGAPEAFF.

This clone was seen only a few times. This sample includes further DNA sequences coding for the same CDR3. This rearrangement joins TRBV6-5 to TRBJ1-1; possible D gene TRBD1, 5 bases. In germline, CDR1 is MNHEY, CDR2 SVGAGI. Trimming shortened V by 6 bases and J by 11 bases, and 22 bases separated the two germline ends. There are 14 residues in the CDR3. In DNA, the CDR3 is TGTGCCAGCAGACAGGAACAAGGCCCAGGGTCGGCTTTCTTT. This gives the protein CASRQEQGPGSAFF.

The V call is TRBV6-5, the J call TRBJ1-2, with TRBD1 identical over 8 bases. V lost 5 bases to trimming and J lost 4 bases; unmatched junction nucleotides: 6. Germline assignment: CDR1 MNHEY and CDR2 SVGAGI. This CDR3 contains 14 residues. In DNA, the CDR3 is TGTGCCAGCAGTGCAGGACAGGGAAGCTATGGCTACACCTTC. Its protein is CASSAGQGSYGYTF.

The rearrangement uses TRBV5-5 and TRBJ2-5; TRBD2 matches at 15 bases. CDR3 length: 18 amino acids. Trimming cost V 4 bases and J 3 bases; bases outside gene matches: 10. Germline CDR1 reads SGHKS; CDR2 reads YYEKEE (reference sequence). The CDR3 DNA is TGTGCCAGCAGCACCGGGACTAGCGGGGGGACTAGGAAAGAGACCCAGTACTTC. This gives the protein CASSTGTSGGTRKETQYF. Full variable domain (remainder filled in from reference TRBV5-5 and TRBJ2-5): DAGVTQSPTHLIKTRGQQVTLRCSPISGHKSVSWYQQVLGQGPQFIFQYYEKEERGRGNFPDRFSARQFPNYSSELNVNALLLGDSALYLCASSTGTSGGTRKETQYFGPGTRLLVL.